This T cell receptor (beta chain) was sequenced for a study of shared clonotypes between healthy human individuals. Study-level findings and limits: The authors sampled blood alone, and tissue repertoires likely differ.

On this clone: What it binds is unknown.

Germline values: CDR1 MNHEY, CDR2 SVGAGI. V was cut by 0 bases and J by 0 bases, with 10 bases left in between. CDR3 length equals 16 residues. CD45RO+ cells and CCR7-negative CD45RA+ TemRA cells were combined as CD8 memory. The data were produced by immunoSEQ multiplex PCR, yet TCRdb's version contains in-frame clones alone and is incomplete. The sample consists of 650,000 to 700,000 clones, roughly 91% of them appearing once. The sequence was obtained from a young man in good health. Some clones in this sample may be carry-over from other donors' samples. The sequenced material came from memory CD8+ T cells from PBMCs. The subset is: CD45RO+ cells pooled with CCR7-negative TemRA cells. The chain carries TRBV6-5 and TRBJ2-3, with D possibly TRBD1 on 5 matching bases. In DNA form, the CDR3 reads TGTGCCAGCAGTTACTCAGGGGTGACTAGCACAGATACGCAGTATTTT. This sequence encodes CASSYSGVTSTDTQYF.